This T cell receptor beta chain was documented in a study of blood T cell repertoires in COVID-19 (TCRdb year 2020). Looking at the study overall: Samples from collaborators originated in the United States, Italy and Spain and spanned both the acute and convalescent phases of COVID-19. The material from the prospective study consisted of cDNA or gDNA derived from T cells, B-cell-depleted T cells, or PBMCs. A de-identified subject ID, COVID-19 status, age in years and sex were almost always included in the sample metadata. A freely available public database, intended as a resource for researchers studying the immune response to SARS-CoV-2, is where the repertoires were released. Where available, HLA class I and class II types were obtained from metadata supplied by the sample provider rather than from assay-based typing. Samples were obtained from the ongoing ImmuneRACE study (first 160 participants) and from 950 to 1,500 subjects provided by 6 global collaborators. Deeply sampled blood TCRbeta repertoires from subjects exposed to, actively infected with, or recovered from COVID-19 were included in the dataset.

In regard to this clone: What this receptor recognizes is not known. No much larger clone exists at a distance of one base, and base qualities are not known.

According to the germline V gene, CDR1 reads MNHEY and CDR2 reads SVGAGI. Trimmed from V: 7 bases; trimmed from J: 2 bases; junction bases lacking a gene match: 6. Spanning cysteine to phenylalanine, the CDR3 consists of 14 amino acids. Just the 42-base CDR3 DNA is kept, in frame starting at base 1. The immunoSEQ Assay, a bias-controlled multiplex PCR, was used to amplify TCRbeta CDR3 regions from genomic DNA. The published analysis was carried out like this. Within the assay, amplification of reference gene primers was used to estimate how many nucleated cells each sample contained. To quantify the absolute abundance of each unique TCRbeta CDR3 rearrangement, sequence reads were collapsed and filtered. Productive Simpson clonality was computed per sample as the square root of Simpson's diversity index over productive rearrangements. The table was pulled from immuneACCESS by TCRdb, which kept in-frame rearrangements only. Such tables lose some clones; where checked, under half of the loss comes from unresolved V genes, and the rest has no known cause. V, J and clone size were drawn from that table, and D and trimming were deduced from the DNA. This sample is represented by around 280,000 clones; around nine tenths of them were singletons. Around 10% of the sample belongs to the ten largest clones.

At one collaborating source in Seattle, patients were enrolled during active infection and were followed longitudinally through the course of disease. Each collaborating institution followed its own protocols to collect whole blood in K2EDTA tubes. For TCRbeta analysis, collaborators shipped samples in one of three forms: frozen whole blood, isolated PBMCs, or DNA extracted from either of those sample types. On the study overall, not on this receptor specifically: The amount of clinical and demographic metadata varied by source and participant and was provided uncurated.

Recombination linked TRBV6-5 to TRBJ1-2, with TRBD1 matching 8 junction bases. The clonotype was recovered from a woman aged 25 to 45 with COVID-19, enrolled during active disease. Specimen: peripheral blood. CDR3 sequence: CASTGQGGNYGYTF. In nucleotide form, the sequence is TGTGCCAGCACCGGACAGGGTGGAAACTATGGCTACACCTTC.